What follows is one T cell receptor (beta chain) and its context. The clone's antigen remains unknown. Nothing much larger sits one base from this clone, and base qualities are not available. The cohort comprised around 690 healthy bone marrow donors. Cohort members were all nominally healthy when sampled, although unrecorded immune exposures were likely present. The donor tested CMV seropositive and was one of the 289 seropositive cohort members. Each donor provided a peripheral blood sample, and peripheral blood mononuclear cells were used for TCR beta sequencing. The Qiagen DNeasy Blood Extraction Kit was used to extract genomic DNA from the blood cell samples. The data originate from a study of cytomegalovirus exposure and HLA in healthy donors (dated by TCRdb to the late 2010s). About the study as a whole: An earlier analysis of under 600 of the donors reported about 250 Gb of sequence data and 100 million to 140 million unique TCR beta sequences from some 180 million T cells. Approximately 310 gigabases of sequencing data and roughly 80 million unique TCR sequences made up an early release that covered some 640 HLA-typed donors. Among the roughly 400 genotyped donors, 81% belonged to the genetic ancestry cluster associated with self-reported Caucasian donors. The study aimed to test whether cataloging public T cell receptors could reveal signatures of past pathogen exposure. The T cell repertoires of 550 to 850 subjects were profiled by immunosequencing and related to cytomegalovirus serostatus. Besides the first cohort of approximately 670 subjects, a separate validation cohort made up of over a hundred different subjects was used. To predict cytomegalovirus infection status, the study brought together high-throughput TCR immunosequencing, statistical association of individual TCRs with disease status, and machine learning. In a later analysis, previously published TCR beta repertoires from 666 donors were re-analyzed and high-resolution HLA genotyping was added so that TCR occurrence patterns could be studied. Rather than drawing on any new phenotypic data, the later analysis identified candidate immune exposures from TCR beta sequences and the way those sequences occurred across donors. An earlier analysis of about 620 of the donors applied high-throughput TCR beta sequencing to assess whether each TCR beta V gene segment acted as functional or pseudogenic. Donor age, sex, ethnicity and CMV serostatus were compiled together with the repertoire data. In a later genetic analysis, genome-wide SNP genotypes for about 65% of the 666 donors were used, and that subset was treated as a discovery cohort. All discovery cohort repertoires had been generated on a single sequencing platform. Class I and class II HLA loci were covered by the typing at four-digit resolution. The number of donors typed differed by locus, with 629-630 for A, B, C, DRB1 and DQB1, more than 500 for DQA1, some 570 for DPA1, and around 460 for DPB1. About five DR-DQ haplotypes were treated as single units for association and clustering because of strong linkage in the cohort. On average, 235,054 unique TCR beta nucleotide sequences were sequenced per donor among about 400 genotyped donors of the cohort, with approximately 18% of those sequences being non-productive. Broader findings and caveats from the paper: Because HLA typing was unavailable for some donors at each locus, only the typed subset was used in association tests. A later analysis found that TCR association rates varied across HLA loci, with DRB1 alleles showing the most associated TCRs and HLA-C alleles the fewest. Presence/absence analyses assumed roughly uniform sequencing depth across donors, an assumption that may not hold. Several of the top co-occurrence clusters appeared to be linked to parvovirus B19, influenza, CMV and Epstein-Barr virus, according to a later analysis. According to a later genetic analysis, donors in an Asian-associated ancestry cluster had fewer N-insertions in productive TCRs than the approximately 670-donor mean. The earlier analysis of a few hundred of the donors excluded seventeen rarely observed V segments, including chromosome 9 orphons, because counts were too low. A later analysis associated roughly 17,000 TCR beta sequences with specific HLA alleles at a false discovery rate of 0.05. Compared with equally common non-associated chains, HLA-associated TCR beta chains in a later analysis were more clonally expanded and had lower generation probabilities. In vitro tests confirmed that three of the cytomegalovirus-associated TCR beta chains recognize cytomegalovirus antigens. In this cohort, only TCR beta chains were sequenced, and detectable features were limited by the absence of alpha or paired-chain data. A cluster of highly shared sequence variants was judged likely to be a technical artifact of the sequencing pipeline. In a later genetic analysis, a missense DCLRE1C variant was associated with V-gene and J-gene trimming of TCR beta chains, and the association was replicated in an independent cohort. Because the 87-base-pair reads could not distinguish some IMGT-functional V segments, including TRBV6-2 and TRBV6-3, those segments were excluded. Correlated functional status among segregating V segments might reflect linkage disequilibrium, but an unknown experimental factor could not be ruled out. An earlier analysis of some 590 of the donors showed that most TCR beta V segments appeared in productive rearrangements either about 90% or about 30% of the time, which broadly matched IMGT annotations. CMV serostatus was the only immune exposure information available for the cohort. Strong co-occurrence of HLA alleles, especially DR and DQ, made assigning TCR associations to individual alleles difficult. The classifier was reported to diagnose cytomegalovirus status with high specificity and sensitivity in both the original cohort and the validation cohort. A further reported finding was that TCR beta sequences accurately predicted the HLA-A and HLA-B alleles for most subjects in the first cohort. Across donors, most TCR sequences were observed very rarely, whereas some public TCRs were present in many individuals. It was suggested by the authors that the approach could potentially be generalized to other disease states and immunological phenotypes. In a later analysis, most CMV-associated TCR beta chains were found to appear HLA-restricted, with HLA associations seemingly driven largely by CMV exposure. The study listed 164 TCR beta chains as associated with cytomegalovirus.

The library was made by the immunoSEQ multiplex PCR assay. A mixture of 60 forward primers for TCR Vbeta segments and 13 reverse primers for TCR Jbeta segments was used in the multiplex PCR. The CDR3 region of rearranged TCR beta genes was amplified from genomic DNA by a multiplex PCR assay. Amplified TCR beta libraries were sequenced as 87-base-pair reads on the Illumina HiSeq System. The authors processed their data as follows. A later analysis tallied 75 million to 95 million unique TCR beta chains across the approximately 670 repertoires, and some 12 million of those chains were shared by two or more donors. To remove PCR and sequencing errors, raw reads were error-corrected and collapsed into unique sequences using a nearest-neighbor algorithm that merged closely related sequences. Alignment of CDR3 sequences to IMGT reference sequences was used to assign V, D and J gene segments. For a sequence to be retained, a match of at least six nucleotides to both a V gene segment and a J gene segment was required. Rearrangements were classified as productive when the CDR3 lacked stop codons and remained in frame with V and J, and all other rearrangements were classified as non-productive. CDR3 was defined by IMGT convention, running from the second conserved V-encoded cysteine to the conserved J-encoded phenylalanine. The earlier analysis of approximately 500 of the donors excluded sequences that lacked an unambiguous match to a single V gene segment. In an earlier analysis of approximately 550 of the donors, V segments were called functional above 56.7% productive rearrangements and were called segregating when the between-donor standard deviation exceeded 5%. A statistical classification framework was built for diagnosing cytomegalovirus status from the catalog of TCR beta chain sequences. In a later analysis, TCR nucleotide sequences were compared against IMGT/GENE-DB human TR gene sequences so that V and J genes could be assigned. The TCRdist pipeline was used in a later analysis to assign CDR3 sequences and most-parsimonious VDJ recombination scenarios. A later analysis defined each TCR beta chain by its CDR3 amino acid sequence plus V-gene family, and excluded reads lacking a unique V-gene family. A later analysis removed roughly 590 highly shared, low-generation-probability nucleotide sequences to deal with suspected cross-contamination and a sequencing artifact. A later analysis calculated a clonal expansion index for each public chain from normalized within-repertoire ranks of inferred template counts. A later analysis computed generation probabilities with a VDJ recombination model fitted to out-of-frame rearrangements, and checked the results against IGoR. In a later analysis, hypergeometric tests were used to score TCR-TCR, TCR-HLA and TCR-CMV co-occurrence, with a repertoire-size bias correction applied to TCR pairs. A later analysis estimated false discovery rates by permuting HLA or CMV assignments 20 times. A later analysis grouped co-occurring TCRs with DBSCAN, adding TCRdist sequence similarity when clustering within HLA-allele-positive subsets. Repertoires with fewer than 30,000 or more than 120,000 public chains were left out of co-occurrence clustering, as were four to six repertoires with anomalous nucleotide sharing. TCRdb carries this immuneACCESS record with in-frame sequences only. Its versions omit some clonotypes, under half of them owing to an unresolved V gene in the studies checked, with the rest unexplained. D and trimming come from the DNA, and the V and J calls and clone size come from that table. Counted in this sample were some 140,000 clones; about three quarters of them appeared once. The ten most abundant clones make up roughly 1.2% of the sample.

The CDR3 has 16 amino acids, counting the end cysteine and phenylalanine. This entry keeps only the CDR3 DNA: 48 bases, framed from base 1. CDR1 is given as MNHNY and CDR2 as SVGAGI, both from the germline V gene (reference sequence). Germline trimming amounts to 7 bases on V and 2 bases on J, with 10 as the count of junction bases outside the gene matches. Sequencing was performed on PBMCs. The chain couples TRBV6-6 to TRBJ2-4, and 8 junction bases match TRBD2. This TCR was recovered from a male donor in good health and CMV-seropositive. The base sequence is TGTGCCAGCACCATATCCGGGGGGGCGACCAAAAACATTCAGTACTTC. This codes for CASTISGGATKNIQYF.